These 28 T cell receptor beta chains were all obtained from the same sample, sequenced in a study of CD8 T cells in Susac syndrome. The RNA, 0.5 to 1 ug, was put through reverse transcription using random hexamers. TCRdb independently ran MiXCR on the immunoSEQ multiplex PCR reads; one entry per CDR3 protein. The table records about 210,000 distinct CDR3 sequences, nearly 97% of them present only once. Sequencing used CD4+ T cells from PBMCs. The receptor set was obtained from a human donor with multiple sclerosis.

The CDR3 here is CSVAYRLAGDEQFF. DNA of the CDR3: TGCAGCGTTGCATACCGACTAGCGGGGGATGAGCAGTTCTTC. V usage is TRBV29-1 and J usage is TRBJ2-1; 12 nucleotides align to TRBD2. This CDR3 region has 14 residues. Germline V gene lookup returns CDR1 SQVTM and CDR2 ANQGSEA. J was trimmed by 8 bases and V by 4 bases; bases with no gene match: 6.

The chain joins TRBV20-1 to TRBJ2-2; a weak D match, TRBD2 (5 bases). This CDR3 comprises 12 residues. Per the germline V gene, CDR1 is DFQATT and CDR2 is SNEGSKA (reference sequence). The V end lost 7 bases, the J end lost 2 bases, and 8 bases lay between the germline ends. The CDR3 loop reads CSGGLNTGELFF. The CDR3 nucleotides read TGCAGTGGAGGGCTAAACACCGGGGAGCTGTTTTTT.

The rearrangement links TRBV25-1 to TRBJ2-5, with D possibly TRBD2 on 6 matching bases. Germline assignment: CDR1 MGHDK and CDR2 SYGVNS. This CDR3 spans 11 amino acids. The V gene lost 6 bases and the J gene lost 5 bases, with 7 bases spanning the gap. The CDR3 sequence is CASRGRETQYF. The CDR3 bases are TGTGCCAGCAGGGGGAGGGAGACCCAGTACTTC.

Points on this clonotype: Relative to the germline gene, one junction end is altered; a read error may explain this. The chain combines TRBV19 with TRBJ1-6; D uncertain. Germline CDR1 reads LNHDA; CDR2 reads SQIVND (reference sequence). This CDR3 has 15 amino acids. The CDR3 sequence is CASSIRTSYNSLLHF. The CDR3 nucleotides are TGTGCCAGTAGTATCAGGACCTCCTATAATTCACTCCTCCACTTT.

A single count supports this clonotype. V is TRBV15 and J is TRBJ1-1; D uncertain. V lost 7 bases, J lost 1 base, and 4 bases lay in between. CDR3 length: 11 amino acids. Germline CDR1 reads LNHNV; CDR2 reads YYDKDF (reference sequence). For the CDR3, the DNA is TGTGCCACCAAAGGGAACACTGAAGCTTTCTTT. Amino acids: CATKGNTEAFF.

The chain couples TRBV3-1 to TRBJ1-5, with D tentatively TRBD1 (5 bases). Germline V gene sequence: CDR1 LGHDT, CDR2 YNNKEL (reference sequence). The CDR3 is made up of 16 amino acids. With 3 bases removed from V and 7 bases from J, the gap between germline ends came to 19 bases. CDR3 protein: CASSHSSGTGKQPQHF. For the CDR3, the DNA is TGTGCCAGCAGCCACTCCTCCGGGACGGGGAAGCAGCCCCAGCATTTT.

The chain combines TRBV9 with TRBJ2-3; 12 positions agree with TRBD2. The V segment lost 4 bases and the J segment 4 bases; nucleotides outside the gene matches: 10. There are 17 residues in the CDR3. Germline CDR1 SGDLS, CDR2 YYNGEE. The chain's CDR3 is CASSPGLAGIGADTQYF. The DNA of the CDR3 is TGTGCCAGCAGCCCCGGACTAGCGGGAATTGGTGCAGATACGCAGTATTTT.

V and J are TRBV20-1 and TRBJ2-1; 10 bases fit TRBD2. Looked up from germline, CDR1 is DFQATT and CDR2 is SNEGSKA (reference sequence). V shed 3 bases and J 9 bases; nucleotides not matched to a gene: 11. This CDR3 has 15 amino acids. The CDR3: CSASPPSGGHSEQFF. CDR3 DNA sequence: TGCAGTGCTAGTCCCCCTAGCGGGGGCCACAGTGAGCAGTTCTTC.

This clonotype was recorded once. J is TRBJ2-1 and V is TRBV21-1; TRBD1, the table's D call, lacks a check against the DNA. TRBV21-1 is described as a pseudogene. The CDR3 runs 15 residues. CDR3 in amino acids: CASSKEEPPWYEQFF. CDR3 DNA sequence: TGTGCCAGCAGCAAAGAGGAGCCCCCATGGTATGAGCAGTTCTTC.

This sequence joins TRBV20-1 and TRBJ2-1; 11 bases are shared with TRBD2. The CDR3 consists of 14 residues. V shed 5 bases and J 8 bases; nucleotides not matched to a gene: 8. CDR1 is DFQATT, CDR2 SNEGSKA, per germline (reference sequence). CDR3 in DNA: TGCAGTGCTCTCACCGGGACTAGCGGCTATGAGCAGTTCTTC. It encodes CSALTGTSGYEQFF.

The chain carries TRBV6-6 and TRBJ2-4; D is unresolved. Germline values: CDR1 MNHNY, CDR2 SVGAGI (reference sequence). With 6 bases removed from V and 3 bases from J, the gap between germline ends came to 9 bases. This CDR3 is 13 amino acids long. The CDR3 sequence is CASRNLGKNIQYF. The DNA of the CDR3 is TGTGCCAGCAGGAACTTAGGCAAAAACATTCAGTACTTC.

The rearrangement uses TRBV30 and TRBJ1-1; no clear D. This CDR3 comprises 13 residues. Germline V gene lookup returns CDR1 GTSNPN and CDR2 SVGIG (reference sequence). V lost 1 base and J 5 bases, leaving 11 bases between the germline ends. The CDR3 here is CAWSEGPGTEAFF. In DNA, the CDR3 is TGTGCCTGGAGTGAGGGCCCGGGGACTGAAGCTTTCTTT.

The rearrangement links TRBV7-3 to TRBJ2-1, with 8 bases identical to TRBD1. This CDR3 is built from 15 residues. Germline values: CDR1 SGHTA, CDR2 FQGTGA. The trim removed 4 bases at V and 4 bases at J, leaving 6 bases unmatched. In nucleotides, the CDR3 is TGTGCCAGCAGCTCATCAGGGGGCAATTACAATGAGCAGTTCTTC. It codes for CASSSSGGNYNEQFF.

CDR3 sequence reads: CASSVGVGRVAYGYTF. CDR3 coding DNA: TGTGCCAGCAGCGTAGGAGTGGGTAGGGTGGCCTATGGCTACACCTTC. The V call is TRBV9, the J call TRBJ1-2; D uncertain. Germline CDR1 is SGDLS and CDR2 is YYNGEE. V lost 0 bases and J lost 4, with 16 bases in between. The CDR3 runs to 16 residues.

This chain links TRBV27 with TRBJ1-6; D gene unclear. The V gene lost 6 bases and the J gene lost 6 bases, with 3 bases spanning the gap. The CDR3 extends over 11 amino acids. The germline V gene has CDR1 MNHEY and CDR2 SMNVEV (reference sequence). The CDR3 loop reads CASRGNSPLHF. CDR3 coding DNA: TGTGCCAGCAGGGGTAATTCACCCCTCCACTTT.

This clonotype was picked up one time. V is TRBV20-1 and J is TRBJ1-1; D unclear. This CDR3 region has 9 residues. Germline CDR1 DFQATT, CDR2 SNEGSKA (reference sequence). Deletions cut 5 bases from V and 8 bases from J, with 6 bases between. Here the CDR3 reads CSAYEEAFF. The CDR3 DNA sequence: TGCAGTGCTTATGAAGAAGCTTTCTTT.

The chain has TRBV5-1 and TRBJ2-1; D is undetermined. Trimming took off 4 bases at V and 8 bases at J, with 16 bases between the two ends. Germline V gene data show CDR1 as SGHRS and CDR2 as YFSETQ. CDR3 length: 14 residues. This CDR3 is CASSPRFGEDEQFF. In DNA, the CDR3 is TGCGCCAGCAGCCCCCGATTCGGAGAGGATGAGCAGTTCTTC. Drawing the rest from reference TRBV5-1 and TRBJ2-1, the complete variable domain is KAGVTQTPRYLIKTRGQQVTLSCSPISGHRSVSWYQQTPGQGLQFLFEYFSETQRNKGNFPGRFSGRQFSNSRSEMNVSTLELGDSALYLCASSPRFGEDEQFFGPGTRLTVL.

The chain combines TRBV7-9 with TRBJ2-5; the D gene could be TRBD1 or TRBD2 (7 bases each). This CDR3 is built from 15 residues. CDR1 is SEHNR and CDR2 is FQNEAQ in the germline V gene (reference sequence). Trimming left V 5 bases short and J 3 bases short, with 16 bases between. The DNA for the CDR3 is TGTGCCAGCAGCACCGTGGGAGGGGGCGAAGAGACCCAGTACTTC. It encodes CASSTVGGGEETQYF.

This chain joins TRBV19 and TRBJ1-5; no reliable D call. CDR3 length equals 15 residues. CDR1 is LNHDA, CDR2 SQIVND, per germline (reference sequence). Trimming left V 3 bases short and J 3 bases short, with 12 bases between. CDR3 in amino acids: CASSIPDGYNQPQHF. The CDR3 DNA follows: TGTGCCAGTAGTATCCCCGACGGTTACAATCAGCCCCAGCATTTT. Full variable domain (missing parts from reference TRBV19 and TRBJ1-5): DGGITQSPKYLFRKEGQNVTLSCEQNLNHDAMYWYRQDPGQGLRLIYYSQIVNDFQKGDIAEGYSVSREKKESFPLTVTSAQKNPTAFYLCASSIPDGYNQPQHFGDGTRLSIL.

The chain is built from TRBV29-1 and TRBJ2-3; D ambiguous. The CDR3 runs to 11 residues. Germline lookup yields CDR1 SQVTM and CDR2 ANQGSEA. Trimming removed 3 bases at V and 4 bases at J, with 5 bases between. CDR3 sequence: CSVDQADTQYF. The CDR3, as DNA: TGCAGCGTTGACCAGGCAGATACGCAGTATTTT.

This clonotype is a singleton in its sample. The CDR3 protein is CASRSLGPGSTDTQYF. CDR3 nucleotide sequence: TGTGCCAGCAGATCCCTCGGACCGGGCAGCACAGATACGCAGTATTTT. The chain is built from TRBV12-3 or TRBV12-4 and TRBJ2-3; D is uncertain. This CDR3 is 16 amino acids long. V was clipped by 6 bases and J by 0 bases, with 16 bases between them.

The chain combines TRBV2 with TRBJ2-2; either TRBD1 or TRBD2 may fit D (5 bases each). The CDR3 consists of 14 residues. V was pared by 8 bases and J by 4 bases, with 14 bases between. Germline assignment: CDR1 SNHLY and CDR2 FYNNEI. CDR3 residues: CASDGTGRTGELFF. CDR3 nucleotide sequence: TGTGCCAGCGACGGGACGGGGCGCACCGGGGAGCTGTTTTTT.

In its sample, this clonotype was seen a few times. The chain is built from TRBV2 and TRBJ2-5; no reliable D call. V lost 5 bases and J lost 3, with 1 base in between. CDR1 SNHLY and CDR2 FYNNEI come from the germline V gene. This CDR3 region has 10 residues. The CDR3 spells CASSKETQYF. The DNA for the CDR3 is TGTGCCAGCAGTAAAGAGACCCAGTACTTC. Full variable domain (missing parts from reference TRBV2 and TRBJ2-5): EPEVTQTPSHQVTQMGQEVILRCVPISNHLYFYWYRQILGQKVEFLVSFYNNEISEKSEIFDDQFSVERPDGSNFTLKIRSTKLEDSAMYFCASSKETQYFGPGTRLLVL.

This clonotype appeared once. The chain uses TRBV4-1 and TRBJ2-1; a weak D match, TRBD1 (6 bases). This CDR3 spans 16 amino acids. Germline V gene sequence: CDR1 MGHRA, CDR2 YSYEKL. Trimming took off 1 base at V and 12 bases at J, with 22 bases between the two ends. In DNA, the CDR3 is TGCGCCAGCAGCCAAGCGGACAGCTCCCGTGGGACGGTGCAGTTCTTC. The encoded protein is CASSQADSSRGTVQFF.

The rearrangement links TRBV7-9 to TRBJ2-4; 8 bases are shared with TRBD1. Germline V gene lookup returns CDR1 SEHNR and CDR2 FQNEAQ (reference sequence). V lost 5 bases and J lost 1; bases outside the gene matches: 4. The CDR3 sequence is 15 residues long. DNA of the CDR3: TGTGCCAGCAGCCGGACAGGGAACGCCAAAAACATTCAGTACTTC. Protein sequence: CASSRTGNAKNIQYF.

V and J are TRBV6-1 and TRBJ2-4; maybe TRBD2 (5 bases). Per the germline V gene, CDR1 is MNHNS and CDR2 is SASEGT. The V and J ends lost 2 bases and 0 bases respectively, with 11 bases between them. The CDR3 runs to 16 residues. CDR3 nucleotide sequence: TGTGCCAGCAGTGAACGAGAGCGGCTAGCCAAAAACATTCAGTACTTC. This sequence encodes CASSERERLAKNIQYF.

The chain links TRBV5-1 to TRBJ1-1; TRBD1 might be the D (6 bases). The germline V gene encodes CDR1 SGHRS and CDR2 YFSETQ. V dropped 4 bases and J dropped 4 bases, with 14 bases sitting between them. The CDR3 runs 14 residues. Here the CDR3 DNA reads TGCGCCAGCAGCCTTGGGGGCCAGAGCACTGAAGCTTTCTTT. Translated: CASSLGGQSTEAFF.

This chain's CDR3 is CASTRPLQYF. The CDR3 DNA reads as TGTGCCAGCACCCGGCCCTTGCAGTATTTT. This chain joins TRBV9 and TRBJ2-3; D gene unclear. The CDR3 is made up of 10 amino acids. Germline loops: CDR1 SGDLS, CDR2 YYNGEE. Trimming cost V 6 bases and J 11 bases, with 10 bases left between them.